The rows below give T cell receptor beta chains drawn from one sample of a study of T cell repertoires in cytomegalovirus infection. Antigen specificity for these receptors is unknown. Via MiXCR, TCRdb re-called the reads, giving one row per CDR3 protein. In the table there are under 350,000 distinct CDR3 sequences, around 20% of which are singletons. The sample was cultured PBMCs, taken from culture after CMV antigen stimulation. Receptors were obtained from a human donor in good health (CMV status not recorded). Some clones in this sample may be carry-over from other donors' samples. The CDR3 runs from the conserved cysteine through the conserved F or W.

>TRBJ2-2|TRBV7-3
CASSLGLSAPGRQRTSGELFF
>TRBJ2-1|TRBV11-2
CASSLAASMLYEQFF
>TRBJ2-5|TRBV4-3
CASSLRASGTQETQYF
>TRBJ1-2|TRBV4-3
CASSQDKTTNYGYTF
>TRBJ1-2|TRBV12-3/TRBV12-4
CASSFRNDYGYTF
>TRBJ2-1|TRBV20-1
CSARTIQAPDNEQFF
>TRBJ1-5|TRBV27
CASSFQGLSNQPQHF
>TRBJ2-2|TRBV7-2
CASSPGLALPGELFF
>TRBJ1-4|TRBV2
CASSLTGDEKLFF
>TRBJ1-1|TRBV7-9
CASSSSTNTEAFF
>TRBJ1-6|TRBV5-5
CASSLADLDGYNSPLHF
>TRBJ2-5|TRBV5-1
CASSLGHSSGETQYF
>TRBJ1-5|TRBV6-2/TRBV6-3
CASSSPDRINQPQHF
>TRBJ1-4|TRBV28
CASSLNKLGASNEKLFF
>TRBJ1-2|TRBV24-1
CATSDENYGYTF
>TRBJ1-5|TRBV2
CASSDLAHSNQPQHF
>TRBJ1-2|TRBV29-1
CSVELPGSNNYGYTF
>TRBJ2-1|TRBV7-2
CASSLGGLWEQFF
>TRBJ1-1|TRBV30
CAWSVTLTTEAFF
>TRBJ2-1|TRBV30
CAWRRDSYNEQFF
>TRBJ1-2|TRBV6-2/TRBV6-3
CASSYHMGLRYGYTF
>TRBJ2-1|TRBV19
CASSMGRVTSGIGEQFF
>TRBJ2-3|TRBV12-3/TRBV12-4
CASSSLLSTDTQYF
>TRBJ2-3|TRBV14
CASSQGAGGPDTQYF
>TRBJ2-7|TRBV6-5
CASSYSAGDSYEQYF
>TRBJ2-1|TRBV12-3/TRBV12-4
CASSSREGAGEQFF
>TRBJ2-1|TRBV10-3
CAISERGTFDEQFF
>TRBJ2-5|TRBV5-1
CASSLGQVFETQYF
>TRBJ2-3|TRBV10-3
CATADQADTQYF
>TRBJ1-5|TRBV6-5
CATASRGGNQPQHF
>TRBJ2-5|TRBV12-3/TRBV12-4
CASSLSGSNGETQYF
>TRBJ2-5|TRBV7-2
CASSRKVGETQYF
>TRBJ2-5|TRBV19
CASSGTGQETQYF
>TRBJ2-2|TRBV20-1
CSASQGLANTGELFF
>TRBJ2-2|TRBV4-1
CASSQEVRSTGELFF
>TRBJ1-1|TRBV6-1
CASSLKRPEAFF
>TRBJ2-5|TRBV6-2/TRBV6-3
CASTIAGVPETQYF
>TRBJ2-2|TRBV24-1
CATSDTGLAGGNTGELFF
>TRBJ2-1|TRBV7-9
CASSLPQRPYNEQFF
>TRBJ2-7|TRBV6-1
CASSPGWTGRNTYEQYF
>TRBJ1-2|TRBV2
CASSAATGHHSSAYGYTF
>TRBJ2-3|TRBV19
CATSGRGGMADTQYF
>TRBJ2-2|TRBV12-3/TRBV12-4
CASSPTWGQENTGELFF
>TRBJ2-7|TRBV7-2
CASSWFPRGPYEQYF
>TRBJ1-2|TRBV28
CASSSLGRDGYTF
>TRBJ2-6|TRBV3-1
CASSLGLAGEAGANVLTF
>TRBJ2-7|TRBV27
CASSRPTSVIGLVEQYF
>TRBJ1-2|TRBV18
CASSPDAGSYGYTF
>TRBJ1-1|TRBV20-1
CSARQTGSISLNTEAFF
>TRBJ2-5|TRBV11-2
CASSRKSSGQETQYF
>TRBJ2-5|TRBV28
CASSLGGSGSTETQYF
>TRBJ1-1|TRBV7-9
CASSPTGRGFTEAFF
>TRBJ1-1|TRBV11-3
CASSLGQGKGNTEAFF
>TRBJ2-1|TRBV20-1
CSAQMARGYNEQFF
>TRBJ1-5|TRBV7-8
CASSLAGGIQPQHF
>TRBJ2-7|TRBV4-2
CASSQALGAAYEQYF
>TRBJ2-5|TRBV30
CAWSGGQPAQYF
>TRBJ2-3|TRBV11-1
CASSPRLLAAFWVPTQYF
>TRBJ1-3|TRBV6-5
CASSYGESGNTIYF
>TRBJ2-3|TRBV12-5
CASAITDTQYF